Reported below is one TCR beta chain. Antigen specificity is unknown. This sample was included in a study of cytomegalovirus exposure and HLA in healthy donors. General study findings and limits: Equally common other TCR beta chains were less clonally expanded than HLA-associated ones, a later analysis found. Associated with HLA alleles at 0.05 false discovery rate in a later analysis were 15,000 to 20,000 TCR beta sequences.

This PCR relied on a set of 60 Vbeta primers and 13 Jbeta primers. Repertoires were generated with immunoSEQ multiplex PCR, while TCRdb's copy carries only in-frame clones and drops some. Its table records about 55,000 clones. This CDR3 is 15 amino acids long. Germline-derived CDR1 and CDR2 are KGHSH and LQKENI. Losses at the gene ends were 0 bases for V and 2 bases for J; bases not matched to a gene: 2. The clonotype was recovered from a man aged 50 to 60 in good health and CMV-seropositive. The chain carries TRBV18 and TRBJ2-3; 7 bases are a match to TRBD2. Sequencing input: PBMCs. The CDR3 bases are TGTGCCAGCTCACCACCGGGGGGGGACACAGATACGCAGTATTTT. Its protein product is CASSPPGGDTDTQYF.